This T cell receptor (beta chain) was recorded in a study of PD-L1 blockade in urothelial cancer. Study-wide background: In terms of prior chemotherapy, patients had received 0 to 3 regimens. Blood samples contained a median about 130,000 T cells.

This CDR3 region has 16 residues. Germline values: CDR1 SGHRS, CDR2 YFSETQ. Trimming cost V 0 bases and J 0 bases, with 9 bases left between them. Between 1 and 8 samples per patient were obtained, pretreatment and on-treatment. Generated by immunoSEQ multiplex PCR, the TCRdb table keeps only in-frame clones and is missing some. The sample yields approximately 100,000 clones, approximately 85% seen once. This receptor was identified in a man in his forties or fifties with urothelial cancer. The specimen comprised PBMCs, sampled around atezolizumab (anti-PD-L1) treatment. The rearrangement uses TRBV5-1 and TRBJ2-2; D gene unclear. The CDR3 spells CASSLVGGANTGELFF. CDR3 nucleotide sequence: TGCGCCAGCAGCTTGGTTGGCGGAGCGAACACCGGGGAGCTGTTTTTT.